This record concerns one T cell receptor (beta chain) sequence. The data originate from a study of T-cell reconstitution after alpha-beta-depleted transplantation in children. Unique molecular identifiers were incorporated into the prepared TCRbeta library. TCRdb used MiXCR to reprocess the PCR reads, holding one entry per CDR3 protein. The repertoire holds approximately 520,000 distinct CDR3 sequences, less than 35% seen once, with around 2.4% in the top ten. This CDR3 has 13 amino acids. V lost 3 bases and J lost 7; bases outside the gene matches: 1. Germline-derived CDR1 and CDR2 are SGHRS and YFSETQ.

Specimen: PBMCs from the stem cell graft donor, collected from the stem cell graft. The chain employs TRBV5-1 and TRBJ2-2; TRBD1 agrees at 9 bases. This clonotype was sampled from a human donor who donated a stem cell graft to a child with aplastic anemia. CDR3 amino acids: CASSWTGVGELFF. CDR3 nucleotides: TGCGCCAGCAGCTGGACAGGGGTCGGGGAGCTGTTTTTT.